Listed below are T cell receptor beta chains from one sample, sequenced in a study of siplizumab effects on memory and regulatory T cells. The method was immunoSEQ multiplex PCR; TCRdb's version includes in-frame clones alone and lacks a portion of them. Of some 100,000 clones in the sample, roughly 94% were seen once. Sequencing was carried out using Tregs sorted from blood. The receptors stem from a human donor in good health. CDR3s include the opening cysteine and the closing phenylalanine or tryptophan. Each record gives: J gene, V gene, CDR3 protein.

>TRBJ2-3|TRBV10-2
CASRGGTTPGDTQYF
>TRBJ1-4|TRBV6-1
CASSEGTSVRKLFF
>TRBJ2-2|TRBV7-3
CASSSQGHDTGELFF
>TRBJ1-2|TRBV6-1
CASSQLGNYGYTF
>TRBJ2-5|TRBV30
CAWSGGTSGETQYF
>TRBJ2-3|TRBV5-1
CASSLDGGSLTDTQYF
>TRBJ2-3|TRBV5-1
CASSPGTLTDTQYF
>TRBJ1-5|TRBV19
CATTRRQGLNQPQHF
>TRBJ2-2|TRBV6-6
CASSSVTGELFF
>TRBJ2-3|TRBV7-7
CASSSGPSSSDTQYF
>TRBJ2-2|TRBV5-6
CASSFVSANTGELFF